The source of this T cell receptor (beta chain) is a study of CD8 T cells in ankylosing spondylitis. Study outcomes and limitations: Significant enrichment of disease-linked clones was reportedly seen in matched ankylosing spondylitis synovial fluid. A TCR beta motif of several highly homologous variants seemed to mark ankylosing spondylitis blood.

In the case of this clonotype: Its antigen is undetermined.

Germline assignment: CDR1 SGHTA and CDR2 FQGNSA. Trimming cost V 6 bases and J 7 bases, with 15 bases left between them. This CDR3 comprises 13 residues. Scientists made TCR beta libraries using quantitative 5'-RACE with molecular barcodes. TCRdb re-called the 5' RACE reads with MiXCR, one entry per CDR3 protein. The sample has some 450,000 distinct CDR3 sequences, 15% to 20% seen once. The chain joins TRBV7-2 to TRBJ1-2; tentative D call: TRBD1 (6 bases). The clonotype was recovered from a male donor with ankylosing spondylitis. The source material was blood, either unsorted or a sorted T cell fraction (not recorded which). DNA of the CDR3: TGTGCCAGCAGATCGGGGGGGCTTATTGGCTACACCTTC. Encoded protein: CASRSGGLIGYTF.